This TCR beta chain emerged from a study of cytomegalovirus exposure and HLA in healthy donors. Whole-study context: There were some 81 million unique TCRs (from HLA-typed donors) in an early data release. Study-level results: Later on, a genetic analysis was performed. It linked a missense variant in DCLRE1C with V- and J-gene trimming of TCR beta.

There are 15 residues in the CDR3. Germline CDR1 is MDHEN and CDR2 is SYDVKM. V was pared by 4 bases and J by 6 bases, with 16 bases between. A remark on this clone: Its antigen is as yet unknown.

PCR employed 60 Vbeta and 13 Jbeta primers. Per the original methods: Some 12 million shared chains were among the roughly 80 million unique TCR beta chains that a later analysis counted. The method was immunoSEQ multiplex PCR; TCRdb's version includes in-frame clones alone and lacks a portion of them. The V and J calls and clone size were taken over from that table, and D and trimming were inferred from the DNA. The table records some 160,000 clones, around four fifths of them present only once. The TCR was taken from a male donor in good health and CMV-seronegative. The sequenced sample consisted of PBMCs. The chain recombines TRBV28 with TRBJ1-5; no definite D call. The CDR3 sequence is CASSSVFGVTQPQHF. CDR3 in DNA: TGTGCCAGCAGTTCGGTGTTCGGGGTGACTCAGCCCCAGCATTTT.